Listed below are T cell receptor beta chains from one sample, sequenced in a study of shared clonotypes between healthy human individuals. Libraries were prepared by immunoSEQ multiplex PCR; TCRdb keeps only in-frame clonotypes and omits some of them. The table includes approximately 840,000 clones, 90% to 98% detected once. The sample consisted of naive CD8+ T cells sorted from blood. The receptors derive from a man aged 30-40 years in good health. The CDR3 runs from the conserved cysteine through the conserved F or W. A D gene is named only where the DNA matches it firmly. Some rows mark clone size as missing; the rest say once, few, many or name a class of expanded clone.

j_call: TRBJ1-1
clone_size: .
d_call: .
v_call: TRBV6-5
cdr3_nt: TGTGCCAGCAGTTACGACACGCGGGGGGCCACTGAAGCTTTCTTT
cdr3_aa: CASSYDTRGATEAFF

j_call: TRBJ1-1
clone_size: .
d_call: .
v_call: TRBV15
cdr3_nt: TGTGCCACCAGCAGAGGGGTGAACACTGAAGCTTTCTTT
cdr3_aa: CATSRGVNTEAFF

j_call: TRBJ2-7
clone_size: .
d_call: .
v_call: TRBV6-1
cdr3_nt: TGTGCCAGCAAGTTAACCGGGACCCACTACGAGCAGTACTTC
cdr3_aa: CASKLTGTHYEQYF

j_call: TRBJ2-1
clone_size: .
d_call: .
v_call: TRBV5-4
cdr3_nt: TGTGCCAGCAACACATGGAGCAATGAGCAGTTCTTC
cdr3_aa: CASNTWSNEQFF

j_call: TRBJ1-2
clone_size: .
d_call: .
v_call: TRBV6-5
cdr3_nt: TGTGCCAGCAGTTACTCGCGGGACTTCTATGGCTACACCTTC
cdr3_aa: CASSYSRDFYGYTF

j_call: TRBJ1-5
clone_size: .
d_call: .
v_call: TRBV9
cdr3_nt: TGTGCCAGCAGCGTAGTGGGGGGGCCCAATCAGCCCCAGCATTTT
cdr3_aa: CASSVVGGPNQPQHF

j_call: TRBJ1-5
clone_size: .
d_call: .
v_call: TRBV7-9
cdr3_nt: TGTGCCAGCAGCACCGGGGGCCTTGAGCGTCAGCCCCAGCATTTT
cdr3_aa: CASSTGGLERQPQHF

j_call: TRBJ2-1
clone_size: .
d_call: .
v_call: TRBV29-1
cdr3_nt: TGCAGCGTTGACGGTACTAGCAGAGACAATGAGCAGTTCTTC
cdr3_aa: CSVDGTSRDNEQFF

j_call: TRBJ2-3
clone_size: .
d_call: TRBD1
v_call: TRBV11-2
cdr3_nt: TGTGCCAGCAGCTTACGAGACAGGGCTTTTACAGATACGCAGTATTTT
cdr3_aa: CASSLRDRAFTDTQYF

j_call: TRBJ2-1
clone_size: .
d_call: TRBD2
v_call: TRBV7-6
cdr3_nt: TGTGCCAGCAGCCCTATAGCGGGAGGGCCCTTCTTTTCCAATGAGCAGTTCTTC
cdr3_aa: CASSPIAGGPFFSNEQFF

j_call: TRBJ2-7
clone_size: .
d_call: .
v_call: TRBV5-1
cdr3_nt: TGCGCCAGCAGCTTAGGAGCATATAGCTACGAGCAGTACTTC
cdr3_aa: CASSLGAYSYEQYF

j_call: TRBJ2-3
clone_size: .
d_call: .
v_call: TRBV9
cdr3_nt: TGTGCCAGCAGCGTGGGGACAGATACGCAGTATTTT
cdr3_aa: CASSVGTDTQYF

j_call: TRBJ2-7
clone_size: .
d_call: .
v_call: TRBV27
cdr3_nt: TGTGCCAGCAGTTTATCGGGACTCTCCTACGAGCAGTACTTC
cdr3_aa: CASSLSGLSYEQYF

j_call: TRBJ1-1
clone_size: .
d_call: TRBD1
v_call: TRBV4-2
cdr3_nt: TGTGCCAGCAGCCAAGACCCGACAGGGGGCCACACTGAAGCTTTCTTT
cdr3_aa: CASSQDPTGGHTEAFF

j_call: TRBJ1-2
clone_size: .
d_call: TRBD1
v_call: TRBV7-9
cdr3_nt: TGTGCCAGCAGCTACATAACAGGGGTGGAGGGCTACACCTTC
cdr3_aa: CASSYITGVEGYTF

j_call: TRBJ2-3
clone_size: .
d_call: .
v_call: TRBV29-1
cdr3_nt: TGCAGCGTTGAACTGGCGGTCCGGGATACGCAGTATTTT
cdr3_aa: CSVELAVRDTQYF

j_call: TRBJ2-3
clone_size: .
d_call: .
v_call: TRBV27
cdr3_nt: TGTGCCAGCAGTGATAGGGAAGATACGCAGTATTTT
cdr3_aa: CASSDREDTQYF

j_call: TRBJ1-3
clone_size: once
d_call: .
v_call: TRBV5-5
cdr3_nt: TGTGCCAGCAGCCGCCTTGGGGCCAGGGACGAAGTTGGAAACACCATATATTTT
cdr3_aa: CASSRLGARDEVGNTIYF

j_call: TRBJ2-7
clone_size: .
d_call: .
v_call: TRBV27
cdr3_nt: TGTGCCAGCAGTTTATCGGGCCTTGGGTACGAGCAGTACTTC
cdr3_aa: CASSLSGLGYEQYF

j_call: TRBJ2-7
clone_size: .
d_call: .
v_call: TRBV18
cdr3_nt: TGTGCCAGCTCACCAGAGGGAGGTTCCTACGAGCAGTACTTC
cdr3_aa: CASSPEGGSYEQYF